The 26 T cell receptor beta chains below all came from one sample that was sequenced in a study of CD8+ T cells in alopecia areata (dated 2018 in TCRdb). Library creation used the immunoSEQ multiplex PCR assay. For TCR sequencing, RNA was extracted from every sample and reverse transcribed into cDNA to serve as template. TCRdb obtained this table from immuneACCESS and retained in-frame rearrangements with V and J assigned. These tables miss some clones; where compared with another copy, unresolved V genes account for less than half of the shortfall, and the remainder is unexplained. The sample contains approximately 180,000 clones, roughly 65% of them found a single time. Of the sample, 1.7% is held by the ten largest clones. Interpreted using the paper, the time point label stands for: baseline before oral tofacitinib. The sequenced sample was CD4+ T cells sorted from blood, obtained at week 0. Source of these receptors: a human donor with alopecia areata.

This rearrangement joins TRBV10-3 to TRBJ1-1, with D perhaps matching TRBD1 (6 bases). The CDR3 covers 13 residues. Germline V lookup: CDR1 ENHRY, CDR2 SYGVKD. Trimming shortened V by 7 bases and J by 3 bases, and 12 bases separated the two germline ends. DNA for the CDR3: TGTGCCATCACAACGGACAGCTACACTGAAGCTTTCTTT. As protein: CAITTDSYTEAFF.

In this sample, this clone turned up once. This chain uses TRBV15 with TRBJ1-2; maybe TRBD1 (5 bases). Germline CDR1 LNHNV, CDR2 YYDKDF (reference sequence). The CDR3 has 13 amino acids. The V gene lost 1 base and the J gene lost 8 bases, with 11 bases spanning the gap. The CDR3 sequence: CATSRAQGSGYTF. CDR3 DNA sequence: TGTGCCACCAGCAGAGCCCAGGGCTCCGGCTACACCTTC.

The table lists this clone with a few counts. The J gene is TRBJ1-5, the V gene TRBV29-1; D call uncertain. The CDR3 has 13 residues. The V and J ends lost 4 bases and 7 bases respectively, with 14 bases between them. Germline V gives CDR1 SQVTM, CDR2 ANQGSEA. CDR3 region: CSVASGSRQPQHF. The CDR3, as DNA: TGCAGCGTTGCTTCCGGGTCAAGGCAGCCCCAGCATTTT.

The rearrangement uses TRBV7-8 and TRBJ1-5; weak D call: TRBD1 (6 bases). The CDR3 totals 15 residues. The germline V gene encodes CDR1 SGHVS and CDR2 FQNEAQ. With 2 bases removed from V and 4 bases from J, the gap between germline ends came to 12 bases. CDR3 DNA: TGTGCCAGCAGCTTAACAGGGCCCAAAAATCAGCCCCAGCATTTT. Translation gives CASSLTGPKNQPQHF.

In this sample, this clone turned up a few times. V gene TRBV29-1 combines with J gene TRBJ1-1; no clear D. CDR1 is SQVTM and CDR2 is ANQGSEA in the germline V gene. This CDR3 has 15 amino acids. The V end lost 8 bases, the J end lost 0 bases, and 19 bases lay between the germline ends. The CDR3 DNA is TGCAGCACCAAAGGAGCGGCCTTAGTGAACACTGAAGCTTTCTTT. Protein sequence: CSTKGAALVNTEAFF.

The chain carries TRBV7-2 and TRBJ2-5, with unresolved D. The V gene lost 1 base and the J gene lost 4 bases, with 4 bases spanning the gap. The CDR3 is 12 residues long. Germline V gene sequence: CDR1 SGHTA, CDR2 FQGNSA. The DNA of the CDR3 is TGTGCCAGCAGCTTAGTCTTAGAGACCCAGTACTTC. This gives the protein CASSLVLETQYF. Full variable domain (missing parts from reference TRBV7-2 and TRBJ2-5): GAGVSQSPSNKVTEKGKDVELRCDPISGHTALYWYRQSLGQGLEFLIYFQGNSAPDKSGLPSDRFSAERTGGSVSTLTIQRTQQEDSAVYLCASSLVLETQYFGPGTRLLVL.

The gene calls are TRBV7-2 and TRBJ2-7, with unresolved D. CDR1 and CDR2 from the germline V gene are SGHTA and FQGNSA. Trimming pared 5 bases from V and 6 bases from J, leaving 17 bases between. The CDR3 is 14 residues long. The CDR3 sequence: CASSARTPSSEQYF. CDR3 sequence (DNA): TGTGCCAGCAGCGCAAGGACCCCTTCGAGCGAGCAGTACTTC.

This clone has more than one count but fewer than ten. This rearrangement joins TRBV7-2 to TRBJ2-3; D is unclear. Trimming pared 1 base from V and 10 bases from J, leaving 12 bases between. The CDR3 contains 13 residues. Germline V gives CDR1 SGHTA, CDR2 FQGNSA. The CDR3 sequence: CASSLGARHSQYF. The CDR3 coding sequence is TGTGCCAGCAGCTTAGGGGCCCGCCATTCGCAGTATTTT.

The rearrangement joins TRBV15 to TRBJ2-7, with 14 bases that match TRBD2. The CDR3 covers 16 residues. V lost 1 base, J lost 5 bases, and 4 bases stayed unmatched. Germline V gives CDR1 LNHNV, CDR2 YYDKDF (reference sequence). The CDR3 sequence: CATSRVGTSGGHEQYF. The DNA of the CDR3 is TGTGCCACCAGCAGAGTGGGGACTAGCGGGGGCCACGAGCAGTACTTC.

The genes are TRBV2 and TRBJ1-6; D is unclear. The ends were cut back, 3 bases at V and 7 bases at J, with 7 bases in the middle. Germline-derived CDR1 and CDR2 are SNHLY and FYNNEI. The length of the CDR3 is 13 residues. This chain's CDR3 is CASSDMQNSPLHF. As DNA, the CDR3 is TGTGCCAGCAGTGACATGCAGAATTCACCCCTCCACTTT.

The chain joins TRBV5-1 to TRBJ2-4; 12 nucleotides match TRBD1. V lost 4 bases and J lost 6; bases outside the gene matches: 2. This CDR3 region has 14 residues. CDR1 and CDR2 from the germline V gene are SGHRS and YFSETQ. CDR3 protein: CASSRGQGANIQYF. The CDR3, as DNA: TGCGCCAGCAGCAGGGGACAGGGGGCAAACATTCAGTACTTC.

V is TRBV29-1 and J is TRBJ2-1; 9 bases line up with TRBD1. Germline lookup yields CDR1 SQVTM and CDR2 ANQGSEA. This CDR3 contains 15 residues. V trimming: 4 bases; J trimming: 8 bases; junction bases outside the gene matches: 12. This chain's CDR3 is CSVASTTGGFHEQFF. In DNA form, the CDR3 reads TGCAGCGTTGCGTCTACAACAGGGGGCTTCCATGAGCAGTTCTTC.

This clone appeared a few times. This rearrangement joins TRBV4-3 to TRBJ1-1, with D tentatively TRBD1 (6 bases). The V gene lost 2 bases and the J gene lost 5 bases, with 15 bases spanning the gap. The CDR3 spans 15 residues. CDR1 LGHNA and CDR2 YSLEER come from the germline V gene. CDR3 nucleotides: TGCGCCAGCAGCCAATTTGGCCAAGGGGGGACTGAAGCTTTCTTT. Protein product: CASSQFGQGGTEAFF.

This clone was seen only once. CDR3 residues: CASSFQGTFGNEQFF. The CDR3 bases are TGTGCCAGCAGTTTTCAGGGGACGTTTGGCAATGAGCAGTTCTTC. This rearrangement joins TRBV27 to TRBJ2-1; D may be TRBD1 (6 bases). This CDR3 region has 15 residues. Trimming took 3 bases from V and 6 from J, leaving 15 bases between them. Germline loops: CDR1 MNHEY, CDR2 SMNVEV (reference sequence).

For the CDR3, the DNA is TGCAGCGCCGAACGAGAGGGTTCCTACGAGCAGTACTTC. This codes for CSAEREGSYEQYF. This rearrangement joins TRBV29-1 to TRBJ2-7, with TRBD2 as a possible D gene (5 bases). The germline V gene has CDR1 SQVTM and CDR2 ANQGSEA. V was clipped by 7 bases and J by 1 base, with 14 bases between them. This CDR3 comprises 13 residues.

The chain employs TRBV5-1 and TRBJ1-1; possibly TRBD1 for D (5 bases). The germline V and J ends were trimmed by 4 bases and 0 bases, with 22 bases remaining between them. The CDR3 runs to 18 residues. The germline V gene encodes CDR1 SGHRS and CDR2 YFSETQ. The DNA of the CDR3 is TGCGCCAGCAGCCCCCCCCAAGGAGGGCAGGGTTTGAACACTGAAGCTTTCTTT. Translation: CASSPPQGGQGLNTEAFF.

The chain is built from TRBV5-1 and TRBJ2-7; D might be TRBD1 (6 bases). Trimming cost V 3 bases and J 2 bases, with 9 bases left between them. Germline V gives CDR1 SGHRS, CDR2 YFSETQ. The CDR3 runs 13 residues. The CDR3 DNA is TGCGCCAGCAGCTCGGGACAACCCTACGAGCAGTACTTC. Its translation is CASSSGQPYEQYF.

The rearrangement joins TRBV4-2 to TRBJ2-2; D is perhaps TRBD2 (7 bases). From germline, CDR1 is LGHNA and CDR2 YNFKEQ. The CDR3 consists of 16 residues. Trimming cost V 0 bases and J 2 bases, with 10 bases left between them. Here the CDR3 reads CASSQDAGANTGELFF. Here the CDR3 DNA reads TGTGCCAGCAGCCAAGATGCGGGGGCTAACACCGGGGAGCTGTTTTTT.

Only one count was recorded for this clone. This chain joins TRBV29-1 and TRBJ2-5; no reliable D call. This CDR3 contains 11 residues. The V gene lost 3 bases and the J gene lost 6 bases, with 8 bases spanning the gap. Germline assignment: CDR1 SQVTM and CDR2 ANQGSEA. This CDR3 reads CSVDLVKTQYF. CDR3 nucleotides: TGCAGCGTTGATTTGGTAAAGACCCAGTACTTC.

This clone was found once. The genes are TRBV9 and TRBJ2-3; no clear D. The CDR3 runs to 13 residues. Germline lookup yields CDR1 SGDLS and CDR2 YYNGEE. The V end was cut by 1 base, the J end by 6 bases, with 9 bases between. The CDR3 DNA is TGTGCCAGCAGCGTATGGTTTAACGATACGCAGTATTTT. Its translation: CASSVWFNDTQYF. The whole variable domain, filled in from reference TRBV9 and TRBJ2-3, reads DSGVTQTPKHLITATGQRVTLRCSPRSGDLSVYWYQQSLDQGLQFLIQYYNGEERAKGNILERFSAQQFPDLHSELNLSSLELGDSALYFCASSVWFNDTQYFGPGTRLTVL.

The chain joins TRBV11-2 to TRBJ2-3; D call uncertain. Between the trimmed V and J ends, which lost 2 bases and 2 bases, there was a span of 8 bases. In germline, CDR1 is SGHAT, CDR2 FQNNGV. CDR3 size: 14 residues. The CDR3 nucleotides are TGTGCCAGCAGCTTACGGATTTACACAGATACGCAGTATTTT. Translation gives CASSLRIYTDTQYF.

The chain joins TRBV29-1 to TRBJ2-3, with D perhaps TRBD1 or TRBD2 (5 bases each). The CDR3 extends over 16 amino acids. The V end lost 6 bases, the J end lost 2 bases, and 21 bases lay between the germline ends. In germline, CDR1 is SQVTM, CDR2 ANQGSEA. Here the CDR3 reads CSVKTSGSGFTDTQYF. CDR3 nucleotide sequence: TGCAGCGTCAAAACGTCAGGGAGTGGGTTCACAGATACGCAGTATTTT.

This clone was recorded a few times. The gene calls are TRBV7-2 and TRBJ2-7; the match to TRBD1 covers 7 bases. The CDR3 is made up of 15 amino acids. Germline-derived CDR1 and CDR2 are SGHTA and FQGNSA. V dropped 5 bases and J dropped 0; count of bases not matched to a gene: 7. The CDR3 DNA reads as TGTGCCAGCAGCCCGGGGACAGAGATCTCCTACGAGCAGTACTTC. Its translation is CASSPGTEISYEQYF.

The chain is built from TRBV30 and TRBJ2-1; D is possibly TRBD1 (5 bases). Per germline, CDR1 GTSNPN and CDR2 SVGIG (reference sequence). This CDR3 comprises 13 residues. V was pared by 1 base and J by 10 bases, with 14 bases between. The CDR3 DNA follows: TGTGCCTGGAGTGACCTAGGGCAGGGCGAGCAGTTCTTC. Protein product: CAWSDLGQGEQFF.

The CDR3 region is CATSTRVDGYTF. The CDR3 DNA reads as TGTGCCACCAGCACCAGGGTCGATGGCTACACCTTC. This chain joins TRBV15 and TRBJ1-2; tentatively, D is TRBD1 (5 bases). The CDR3 length is 12 residues. The V gene's germline CDR1 is LNHNV and CDR2 YYDKDF (reference sequence). The V end was cut by 4 bases, the J end by 6 bases, with 9 bases between.

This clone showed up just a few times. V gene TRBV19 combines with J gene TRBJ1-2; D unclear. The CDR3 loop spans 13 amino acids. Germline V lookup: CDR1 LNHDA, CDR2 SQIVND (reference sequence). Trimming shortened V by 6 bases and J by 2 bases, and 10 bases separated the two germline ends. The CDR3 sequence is CASRSAGNYGYTF. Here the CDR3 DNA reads TGTGCCAGTAGATCGGCGGGGAACTATGGCTACACCTTC.